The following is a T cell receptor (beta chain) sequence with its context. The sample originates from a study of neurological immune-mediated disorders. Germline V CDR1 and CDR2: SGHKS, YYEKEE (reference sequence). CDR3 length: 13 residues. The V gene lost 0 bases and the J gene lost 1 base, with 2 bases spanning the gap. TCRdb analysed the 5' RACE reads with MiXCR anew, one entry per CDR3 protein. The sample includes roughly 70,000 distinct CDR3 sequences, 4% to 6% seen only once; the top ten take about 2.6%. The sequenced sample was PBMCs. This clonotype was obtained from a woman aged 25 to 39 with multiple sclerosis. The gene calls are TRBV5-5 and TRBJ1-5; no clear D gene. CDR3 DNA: TGTGCCAGCAGCTTGGAAAGCAATCAGCCCCAGCATTTT. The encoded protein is CASSLESNQPQHF. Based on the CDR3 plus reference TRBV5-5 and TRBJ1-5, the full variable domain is DAGVTQSPTHLIKTRGQQVTLRCSPISGHKSVSWYQQVLGQGPQFIFQYYEKEERGRGNFPDRFSARQFPNYSSELNVNALLLGDSALYLCASSLESNQPQHFGDGTRLSIL.